The 5 T cell receptor beta chains in this list originate from one sample, sequenced in a study. Cells sorted as Tregs were CD4+, CD25+ and CD127-/low. TCRdb reprocessed the 5' RACE reads via MiXCR and lists one record per CDR3 protein. The data show 35,000 to 45,000 distinct CDR3 sequences, over 20% seen once. Source material: Tregs sorted from a lymph node. The receptors here all came from a female donor with breast cancer.

In this sample, this clonotype turned up many times. The rearrangement uses TRBV10-3 and TRBJ2-7, with D unresolved. The V gene's germline CDR1 is ENHRY and CDR2 SYGVKD. This CDR3 has 15 amino acids. Trimming took off 6 bases at V and 0 bases at J, with 15 bases between the two ends. The DNA for the CDR3 is TGTGCCATCAGCGATGGACCGGAAAACTCCTACGAGCAGTACTTC. Its translation: CAISDGPENSYEQYF.

V gene TRBV6-5 combines with J gene TRBJ2-5; unclear D gene. The CDR3 extends over 15 amino acids. Looked up from germline, CDR1 is MNHEY and CDR2 is SVGAGI. Trimming shortened V by 5 bases and J by 5 bases, and 18 bases separated the two germline ends. This CDR3 reads CASSMFGDVRETQYF. CDR3 bases: TGTGCCAGCAGTATGTTCGGAGACGTCCGGGAGACCCAGTACTTC.

This clonotype has more than one count but fewer than ten. The V gene is TRBV4-1, the J gene TRBJ1-1; a possible D gene is TRBD1 (5 bases). V dropped 0 bases and J dropped 3 bases, with 17 bases sitting between them. The CDR3 length is 17 residues. Per germline, CDR1 MGHRA and CDR2 YSYEKL. The CDR3 region is CASSQEPGGGMDTEAFF. The CDR3 DNA sequence: TGCGCCAGCAGCCAAGAACCGGGTGGGGGAATGGACACTGAAGCTTTCTTT.

The V and J genes are TRBV5-1 and TRBJ2-2; D unresolved. The germline CDR1 and CDR2 sequences are SGHRS and YFSETQ. This CDR3 contains 13 residues. Trimming stripped 2 bases from V and 2 bases from J, with 4 bases between. This CDR3 reads CASSFLNTGELFF. The CDR3 DNA reads TGCGCCAGCAGCTTTCTCAACACCGGGGAGCTGTTTTTT. The full variable domain, in which reference TRBV5-1 and TRBJ2-2 provide the parts outside the CDR3, is KAGVTQTPRYLIKTRGQQVTLSCSPISGHRSVSWYQQTPGQGLQFLFEYFSETQRNKGNFPGRFSGRQFSNSRSEMNVSTLELGDSALYLCASSFLNTGELFFGEGSRLTVL.

This clonotype appeared many times. The V gene is TRBV7-9, the J gene TRBJ2-7; TRBD1 matches at 8 bases. The germline V gene encodes CDR1 SEHNR and CDR2 FQNEAQ (reference sequence). The CDR3 is made up of 14 amino acids. V dropped 6 bases and J dropped 3; count of bases not matched to a gene: 7. The CDR3 nucleotides are TGTGCCAGCAGTTGGACAGGGAGCATCTACGAGCAGTACTTC. Protein sequence: CASSWTGSIYEQYF.